This T cell receptor (beta chain) was obtained from a study of spatial heterogeneity in lung cancer. About the study: The follow-up PBMC samples were sequenced whenever they were available. The median time to follow-up was approximately 2 years after resection. There were consistently more beta-chain sequences detected than alpha-chain sequences.

TCRdb independently ran MiXCR on the 5' RACE reads; one entry per CDR3 protein. Of roughly 120,000 distinct CDR3 sequences listed, 12% are singletons. This clonotype is classed as medium-sized. With 6 bases clipped from V and 0 bases from J, the junction kept 7 bases outside the gene matches. The CDR3 contains 14 residues. Germline CDR1 and CDR2: SQVTM and ANQGSEA. Described time point: blood at routine non-recurrence follow-up after resection. TCRs were sequenced from unsorted whole RNA of tumor, nontumor lung or PBMC. The source is a male donor with early-stage non-small cell lung cancer. Sample: PBMCs, taken at follow-up. This chain uses TRBV29-1 with TRBJ2-7; TRBD1 agrees at 8 bases. CDR3 nucleotide sequence: TGCAGCGTGATCGGGACAGGAGCCTCCTACGAGCAGTACTTC. It encodes CSVIGTGASYEQYF.